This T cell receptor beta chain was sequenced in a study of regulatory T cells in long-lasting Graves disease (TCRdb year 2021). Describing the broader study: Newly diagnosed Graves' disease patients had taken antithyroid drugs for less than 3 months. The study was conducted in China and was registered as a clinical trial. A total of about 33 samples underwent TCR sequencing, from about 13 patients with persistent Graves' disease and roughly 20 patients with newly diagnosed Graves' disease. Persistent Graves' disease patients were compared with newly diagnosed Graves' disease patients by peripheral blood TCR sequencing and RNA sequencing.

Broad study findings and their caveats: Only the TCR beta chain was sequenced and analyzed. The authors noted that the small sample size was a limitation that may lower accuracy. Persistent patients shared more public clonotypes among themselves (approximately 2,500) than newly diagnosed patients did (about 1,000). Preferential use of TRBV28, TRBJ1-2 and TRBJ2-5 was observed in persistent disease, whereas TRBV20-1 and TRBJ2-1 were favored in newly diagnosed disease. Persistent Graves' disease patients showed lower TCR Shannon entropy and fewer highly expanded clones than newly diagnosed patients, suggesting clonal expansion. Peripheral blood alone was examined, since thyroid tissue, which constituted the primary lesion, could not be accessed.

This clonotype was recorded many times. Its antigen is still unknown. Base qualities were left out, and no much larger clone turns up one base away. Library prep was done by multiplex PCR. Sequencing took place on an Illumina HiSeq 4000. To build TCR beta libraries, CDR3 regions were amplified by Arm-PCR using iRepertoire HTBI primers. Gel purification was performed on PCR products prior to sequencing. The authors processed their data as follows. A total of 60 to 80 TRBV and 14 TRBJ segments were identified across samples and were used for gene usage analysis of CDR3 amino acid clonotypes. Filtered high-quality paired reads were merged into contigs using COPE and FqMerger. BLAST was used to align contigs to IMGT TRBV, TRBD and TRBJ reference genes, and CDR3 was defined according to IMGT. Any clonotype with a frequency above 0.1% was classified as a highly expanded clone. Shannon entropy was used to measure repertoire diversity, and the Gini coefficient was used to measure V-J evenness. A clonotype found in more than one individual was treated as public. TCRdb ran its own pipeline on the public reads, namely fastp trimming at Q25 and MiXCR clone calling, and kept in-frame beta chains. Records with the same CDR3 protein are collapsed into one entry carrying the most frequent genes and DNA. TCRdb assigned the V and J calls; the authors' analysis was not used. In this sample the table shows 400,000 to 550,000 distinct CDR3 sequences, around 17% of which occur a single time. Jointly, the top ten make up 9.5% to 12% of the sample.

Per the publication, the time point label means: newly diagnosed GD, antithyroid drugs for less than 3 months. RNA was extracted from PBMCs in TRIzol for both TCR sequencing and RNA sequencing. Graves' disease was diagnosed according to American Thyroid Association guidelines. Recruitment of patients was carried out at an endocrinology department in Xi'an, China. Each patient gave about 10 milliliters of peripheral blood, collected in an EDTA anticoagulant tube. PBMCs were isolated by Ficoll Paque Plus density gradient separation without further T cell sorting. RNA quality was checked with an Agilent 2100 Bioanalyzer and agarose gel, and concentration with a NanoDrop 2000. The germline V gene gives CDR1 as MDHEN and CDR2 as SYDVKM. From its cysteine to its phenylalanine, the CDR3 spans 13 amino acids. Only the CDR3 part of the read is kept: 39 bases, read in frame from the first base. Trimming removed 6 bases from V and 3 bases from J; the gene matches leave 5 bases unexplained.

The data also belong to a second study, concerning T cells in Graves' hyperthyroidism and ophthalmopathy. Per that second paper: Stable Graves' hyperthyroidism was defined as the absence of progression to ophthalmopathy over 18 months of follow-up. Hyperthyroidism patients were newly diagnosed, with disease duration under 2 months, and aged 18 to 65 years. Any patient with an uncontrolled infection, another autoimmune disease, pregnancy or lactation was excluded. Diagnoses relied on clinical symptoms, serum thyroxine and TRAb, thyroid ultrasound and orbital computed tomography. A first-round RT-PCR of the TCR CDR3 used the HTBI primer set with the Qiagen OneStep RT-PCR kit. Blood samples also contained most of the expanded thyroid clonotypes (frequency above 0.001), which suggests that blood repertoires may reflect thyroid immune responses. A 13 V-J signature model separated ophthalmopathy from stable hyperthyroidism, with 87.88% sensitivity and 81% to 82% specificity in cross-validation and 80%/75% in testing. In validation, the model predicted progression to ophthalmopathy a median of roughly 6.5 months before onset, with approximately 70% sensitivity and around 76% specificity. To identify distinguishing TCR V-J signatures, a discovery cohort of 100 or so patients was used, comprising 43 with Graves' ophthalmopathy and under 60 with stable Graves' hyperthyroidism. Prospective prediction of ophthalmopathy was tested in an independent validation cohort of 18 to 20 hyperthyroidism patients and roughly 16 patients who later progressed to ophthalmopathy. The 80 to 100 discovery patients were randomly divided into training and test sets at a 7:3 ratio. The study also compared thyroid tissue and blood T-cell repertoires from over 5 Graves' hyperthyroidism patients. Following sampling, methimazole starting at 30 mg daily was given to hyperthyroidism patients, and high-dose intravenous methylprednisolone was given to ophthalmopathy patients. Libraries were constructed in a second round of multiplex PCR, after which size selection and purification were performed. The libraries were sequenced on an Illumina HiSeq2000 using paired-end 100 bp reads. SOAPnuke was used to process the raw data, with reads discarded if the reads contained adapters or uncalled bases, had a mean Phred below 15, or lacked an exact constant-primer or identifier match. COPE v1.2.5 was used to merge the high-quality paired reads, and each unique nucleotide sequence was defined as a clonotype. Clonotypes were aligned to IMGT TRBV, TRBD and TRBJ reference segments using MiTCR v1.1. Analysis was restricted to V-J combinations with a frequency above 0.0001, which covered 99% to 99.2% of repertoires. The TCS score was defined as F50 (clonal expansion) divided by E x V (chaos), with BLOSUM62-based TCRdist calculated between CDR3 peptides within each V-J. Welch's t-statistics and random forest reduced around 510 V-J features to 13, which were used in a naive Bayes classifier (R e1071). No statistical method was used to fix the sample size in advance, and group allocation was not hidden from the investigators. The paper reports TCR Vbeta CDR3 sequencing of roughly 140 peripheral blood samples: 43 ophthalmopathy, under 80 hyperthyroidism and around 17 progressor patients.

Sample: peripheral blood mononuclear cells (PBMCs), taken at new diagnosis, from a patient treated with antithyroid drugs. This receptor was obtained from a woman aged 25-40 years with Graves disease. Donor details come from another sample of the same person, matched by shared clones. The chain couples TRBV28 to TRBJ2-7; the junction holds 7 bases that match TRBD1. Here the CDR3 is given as CASRGTDFYEQYF. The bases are TGTGCCAGCAGGGGGACAGATTTCTACGAGCAGTACTTC.